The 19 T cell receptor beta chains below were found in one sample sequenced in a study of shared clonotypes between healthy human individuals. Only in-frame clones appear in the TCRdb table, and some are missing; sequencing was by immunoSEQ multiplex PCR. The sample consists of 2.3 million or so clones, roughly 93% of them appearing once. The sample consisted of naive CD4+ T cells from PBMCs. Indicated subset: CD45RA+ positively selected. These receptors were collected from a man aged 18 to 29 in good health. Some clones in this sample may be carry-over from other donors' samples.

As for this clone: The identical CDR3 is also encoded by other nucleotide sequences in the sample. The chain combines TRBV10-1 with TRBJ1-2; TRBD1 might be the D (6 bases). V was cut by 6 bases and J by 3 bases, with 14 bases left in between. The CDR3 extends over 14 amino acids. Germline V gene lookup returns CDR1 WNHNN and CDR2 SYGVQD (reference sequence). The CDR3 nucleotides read TGCGCCAGCAGCCCCGGGGGGGGCGACTATGGCTACACCTTC. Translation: CASSPGGGDYGYTF.

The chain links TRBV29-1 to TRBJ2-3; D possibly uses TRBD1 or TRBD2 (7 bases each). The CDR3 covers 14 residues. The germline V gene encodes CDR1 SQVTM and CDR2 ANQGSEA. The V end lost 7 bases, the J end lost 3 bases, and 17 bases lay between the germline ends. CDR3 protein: CSGTTGEGTDTQYF. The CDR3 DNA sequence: TGCAGCGGAACAACAGGGGAGGGGACAGATACGCAGTATTTT.

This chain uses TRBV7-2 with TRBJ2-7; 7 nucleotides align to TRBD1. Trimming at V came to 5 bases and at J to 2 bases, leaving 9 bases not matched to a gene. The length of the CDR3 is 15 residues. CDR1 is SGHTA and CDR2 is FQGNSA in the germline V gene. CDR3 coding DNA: TGTGCCAGCAGCCGTGACAGGGACCCTGCCTACGAGCAGTACTTC. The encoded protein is CASSRDRDPAYEQYF.

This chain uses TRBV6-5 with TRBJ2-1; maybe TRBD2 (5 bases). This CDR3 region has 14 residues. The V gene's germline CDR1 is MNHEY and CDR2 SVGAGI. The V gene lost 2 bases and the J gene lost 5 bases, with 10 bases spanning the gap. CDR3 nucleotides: TGTGCCAGCAGTTACACATACGGGGACAATGAGCAGTTCTTC. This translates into CASSYTYGDNEQFF.

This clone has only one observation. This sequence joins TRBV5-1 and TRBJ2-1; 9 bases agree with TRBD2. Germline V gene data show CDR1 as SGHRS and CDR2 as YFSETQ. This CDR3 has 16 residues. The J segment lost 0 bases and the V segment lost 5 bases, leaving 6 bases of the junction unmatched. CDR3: CASRISGGSSYNEQFF. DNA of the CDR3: TGCGCCAGCAGGATTAGCGGGGGAAGCTCCTACAATGAGCAGTTCTTC.

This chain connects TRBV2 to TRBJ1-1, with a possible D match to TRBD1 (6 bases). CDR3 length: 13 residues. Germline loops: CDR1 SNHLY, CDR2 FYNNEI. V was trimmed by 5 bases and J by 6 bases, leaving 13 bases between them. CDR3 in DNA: TGTGCCAGCAGTCGAACAGGGATCGCTGAAGCTTTCTTT. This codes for CASSRTGIAEAFF.

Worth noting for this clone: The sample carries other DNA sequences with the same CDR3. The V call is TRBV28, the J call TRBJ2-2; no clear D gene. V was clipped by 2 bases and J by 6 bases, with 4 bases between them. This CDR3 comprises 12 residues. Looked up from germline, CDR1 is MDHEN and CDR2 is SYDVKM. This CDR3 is CASSLRSGELFF. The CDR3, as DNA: TGTGCCAGCAGTTTACGGTCCGGGGAGCTGTTTTTT.

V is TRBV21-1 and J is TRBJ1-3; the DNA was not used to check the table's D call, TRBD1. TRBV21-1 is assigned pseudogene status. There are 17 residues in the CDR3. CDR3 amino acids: CASSKPDRFNSGNTIYF. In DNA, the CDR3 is TGTGCCAGCAGCAAACCTGACAGGTTTAACTCTGGAAACACCATATATTTT.

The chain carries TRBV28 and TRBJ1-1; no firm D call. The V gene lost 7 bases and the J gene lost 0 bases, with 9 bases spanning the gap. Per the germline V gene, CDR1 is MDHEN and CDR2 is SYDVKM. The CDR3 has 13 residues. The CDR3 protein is CASNTRMNTEAFF. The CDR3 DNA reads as TGTGCCAGCAATACCAGAATGAACACTGAAGCTTTCTTT.

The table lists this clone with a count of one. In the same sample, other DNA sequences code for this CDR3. CDR3 nucleotide sequence: TGTGCCAGCAGTTTTCAACCCCTCCAAGAGACCCAGTACTTC. Residues: CASSFQPLQETQYF. The chain recombines TRBV28 with TRBJ2-5; no firm D call. Trimming pared 3 bases from V and 1 base from J, leaving 9 bases between. The CDR3 has 14 amino acids. CDR1 and CDR2 from the germline V gene are MDHEN and SYDVKM.

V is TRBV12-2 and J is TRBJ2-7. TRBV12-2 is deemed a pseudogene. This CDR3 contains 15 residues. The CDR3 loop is CASRSGSRGPDEQYF. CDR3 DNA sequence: TGTGCAAGTCGCTCAGGGAGCCGGGGGCCTGACGAGCAGTACTTC.

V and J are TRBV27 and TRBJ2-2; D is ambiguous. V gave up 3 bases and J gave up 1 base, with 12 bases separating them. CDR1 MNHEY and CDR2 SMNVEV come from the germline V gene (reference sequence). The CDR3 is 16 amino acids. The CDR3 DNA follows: TGTGCCAGCAGTTTTTCTTATAGAATGAACACCGGGGAGCTGTTTTTT. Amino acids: CASSFSYRMNTGELFF.

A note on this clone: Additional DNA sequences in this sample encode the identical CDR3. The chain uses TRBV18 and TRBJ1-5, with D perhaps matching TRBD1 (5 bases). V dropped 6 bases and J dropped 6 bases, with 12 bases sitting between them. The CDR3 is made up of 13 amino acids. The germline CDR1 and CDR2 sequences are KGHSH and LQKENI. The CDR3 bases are TGTGCCAGCTCCCCCCCAGGGACTCAGCCCCAGCATTTT. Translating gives CASSPPGTQPQHF. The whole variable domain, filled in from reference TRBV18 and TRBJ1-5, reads NAGVMQNPRHLVRRRGQEARLRCSPMKGHSHVYWYRQLPEEGLKFMVYLQKENIIDESGMPKERFSAEFPKEGPSILRIQQVVRGDSAAYFCASSPPGTQPQHFGDGTRLSIL.

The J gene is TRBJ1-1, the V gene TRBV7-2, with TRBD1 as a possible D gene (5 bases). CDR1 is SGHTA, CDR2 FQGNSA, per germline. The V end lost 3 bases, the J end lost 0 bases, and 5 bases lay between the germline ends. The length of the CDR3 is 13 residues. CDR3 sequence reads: CASSLDMNTEAFF. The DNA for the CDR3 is TGTGCCAGCAGCTTGGACATGAACACTGAAGCTTTCTTT.

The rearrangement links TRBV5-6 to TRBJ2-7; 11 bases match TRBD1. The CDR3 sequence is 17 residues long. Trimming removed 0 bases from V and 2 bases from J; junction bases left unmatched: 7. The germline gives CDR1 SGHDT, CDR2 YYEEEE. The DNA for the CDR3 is TGTGCCAGCAGCTTGGCCCCCGGGGGACAGGGGGCCTACGAGCAGTACTTC. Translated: CASSLAPGGQGAYEQYF. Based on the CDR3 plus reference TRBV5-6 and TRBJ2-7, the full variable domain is DAGVTQSPTHLIKTRGQQVTLRCSPKSGHDTVSWYQQALGQGPQFIFQYYEEEERQRGNFPDRFSGHQFPNYSSELNVNALLLGDSALYLCASSLAPGGQGAYEQYFGPGTRLTVT.

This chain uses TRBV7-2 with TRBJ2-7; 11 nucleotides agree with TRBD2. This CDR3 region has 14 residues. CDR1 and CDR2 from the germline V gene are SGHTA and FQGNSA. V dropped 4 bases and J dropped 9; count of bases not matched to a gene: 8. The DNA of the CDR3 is TGTGCCAGCAGCTCGGGACTAGCGGAGGCCAGGCAGTACTTC. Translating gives CASSSGLAEARQYF.

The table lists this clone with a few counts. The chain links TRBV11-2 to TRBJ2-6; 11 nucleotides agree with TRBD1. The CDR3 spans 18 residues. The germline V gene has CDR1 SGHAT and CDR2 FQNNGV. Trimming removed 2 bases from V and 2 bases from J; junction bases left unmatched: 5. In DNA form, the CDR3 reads TGTGCCAGCAGCTTATGGGGACAGGGGGGTCCTGGGGCCAACGTCCTGACTTTC. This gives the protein CASSLWGQGGPGANVLTF.

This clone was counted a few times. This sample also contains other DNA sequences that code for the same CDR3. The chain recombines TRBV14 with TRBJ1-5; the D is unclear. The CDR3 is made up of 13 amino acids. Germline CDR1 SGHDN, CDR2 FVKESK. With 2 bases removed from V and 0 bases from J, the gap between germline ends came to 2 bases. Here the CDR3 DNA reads TGTGCCAGCAGCCAAAATAGCAATCAGCCCCAGCATTTT. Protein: CASSQNSNQPQHF.

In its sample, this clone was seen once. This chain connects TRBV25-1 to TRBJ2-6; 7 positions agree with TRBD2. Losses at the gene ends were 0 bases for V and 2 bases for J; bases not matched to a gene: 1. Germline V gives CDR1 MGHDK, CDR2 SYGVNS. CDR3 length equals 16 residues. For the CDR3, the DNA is TGTGCCAGCAGTGAATATGGGGGGGCTGGGGCCAACGTCCTGACTTTC. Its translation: CASSEYGGAGANVLTF.